This TCR beta chain was sequenced for a study of early T cells in non-severe SARS-CoV-2 infection. Study in general: Unpaired chains resulted from sequencing bulk RNA of unsorted whole blood.

Individual cDNA molecules received unique molecular identifiers. TCRdb ran MiXCR on the 5' RACE reads and lists one entry per CDR3 protein. This table has fewer than 85,000 distinct CDR3 sequences, under 15% appearing once. General observations from the study: The study's VDJdb matching favored anti-spike CD8 responses and missed private and CD4 specificities.

Trimming took off 5 bases at V and 0 bases at J, with 4 bases between the two ends. This CDR3 comprises 12 residues. The germline gives CDR1 SGHDT, CDR2 YYEEEE. This clonotype occurred many times. Its specificity is unknown. This clonotype originated in an adult who was a healthcare worker with PCR-confirmed SARS-CoV-2 infection or an uninfected control (not recorded which). The chain has TRBV5-6 and TRBJ2-3; no clear D. Sequenced material: whole blood. Here the CDR3 DNA reads TGTGCCAGCAGGCGTAGCACAGATACGCAGTATTTT. It yields the protein CASRRSTDTQYF.